Here is one TCR beta chain with its context. The sample originates from a study of patients and donors after allogeneic stem cell transplantation. The CDR3 length is 15 residues. CDR1 MGHDK and CDR2 SYGVNS come from the germline V gene. V lost 5 bases and J lost 1, with 14 bases in between. TCRdb reanalysed the RT-PCR reads using MiXCR and keeps one entry per CDR3 protein. The table records 200,000 to 250,000 distinct CDR3 sequences, 14% of them present only once. This TCR was recovered from a human donor who was either an allogeneic HSCT recipient or a stem cell or donor lymphocyte infusion donor (not recorded which). It is not recorded whose cells these are; they may come from a transplant donor. The chain links TRBV25-1 to TRBJ2-5; D is undetermined. Material for sequencing was blood, either unsorted or a sorted T cell fraction (not recorded which). The DNA of the CDR3 is TGTGCCAGCAGTCCTCCGACCCTTGGCCAAGAGACCCAGTACTTC. Translated: CASSPPTLGQETQYF.